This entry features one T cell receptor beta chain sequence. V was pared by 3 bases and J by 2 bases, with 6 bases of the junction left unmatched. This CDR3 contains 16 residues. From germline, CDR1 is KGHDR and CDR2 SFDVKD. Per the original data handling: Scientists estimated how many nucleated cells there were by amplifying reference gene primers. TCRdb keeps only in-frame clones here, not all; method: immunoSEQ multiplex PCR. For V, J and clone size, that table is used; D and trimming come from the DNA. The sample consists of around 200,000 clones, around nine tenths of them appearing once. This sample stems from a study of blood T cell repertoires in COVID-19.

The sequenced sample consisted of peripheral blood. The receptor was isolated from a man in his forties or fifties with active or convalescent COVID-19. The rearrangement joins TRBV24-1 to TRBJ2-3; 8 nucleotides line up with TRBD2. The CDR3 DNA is TGTGCCACCAGTGATGCAGCGGGGGCCTACACAGATACGCAGTATTTT. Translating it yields CATSDAAGAYTDTQYF.